Listed below are T cell receptor beta chains from one sample, sequenced in a study of patients and donors after allogeneic stem cell transplantation. TCRdb processed the RT-PCR reads anew with MiXCR; each CDR3 protein has one entry. The data show about 960,000 distinct CDR3 sequences, around 17% seen once. Sequencing used blood, either unsorted or a sorted T cell fraction (not recorded which). These receptors all stem from a human donor who was either an allogeneic HSCT recipient or a stem cell or donor lymphocyte infusion donor (not recorded which). It is not recorded whose cells these are; they may come from a transplant donor. Both conserved end residues are part of each CDR3. Clone size is not always given. Where it is, it says once, few, many or a class for expanded clones.

v_gene: TRBV12-3/TRBV12-4; j_gene: TRBJ1-4; abundance: many; CDR3aa: CASSLRGEKLFF
v_gene: TRBV24-1; j_gene: TRBJ1-2; abundance: few; CDR3aa: CATSDFRDSYGYTF
v_gene: TRBV20-1; j_gene: TRBJ2-1; abundance: few; CDR3aa: CSARDWGGAGDEQFF
v_gene: TRBV11-2; j_gene: TRBJ1-2; abundance: .; CDR3aa: CASSSGSGYTF
v_gene: TRBV29-1; j_gene: TRBJ2-2; abundance: .; CDR3aa: CSVAWQGVSGELFF
v_gene: TRBV2; j_gene: TRBJ1-1; abundance: .; CDR3aa: CASCRGGANTEAFF
v_gene: TRBV27; j_gene: TRBJ2-7; abundance: .; CDR3aa: CASRWGRAYEQYF
v_gene: TRBV29-1; j_gene: TRBJ2-1; abundance: many; CDR3aa: CSVEGGLRLSEQFF
v_gene: TRBV24-1; j_gene: TRBJ1-1; abundance: .; CDR3aa: CATSDPYTPVVFF
v_gene: TRBV7-3; j_gene: TRBJ2-2; abundance: .; CDR3aa: CASRGGPGELFF
v_gene: TRBV4-3; j_gene: TRBJ2-5; abundance: .; CDR3aa: CASSQEVGTTQETQYF
v_gene: TRBV12-3/TRBV12-4; j_gene: TRBJ2-3; abundance: .; CDR3aa: CASKGLAGGGADTQYF
v_gene: TRBV20-1; j_gene: TRBJ1-2; abundance: .; CDR3aa: CSASSVILNYGYTF
v_gene: TRBV5-1; j_gene: TRBJ2-4; abundance: few; CDR3aa: CASSRTPGLAGGAKNIQYF
v_gene: TRBV12-3/TRBV12-4; j_gene: TRBJ2-1; abundance: many; CDR3aa: CASSLGQIYNEQFF
v_gene: TRBV7-2; j_gene: TRBJ2-2; abundance: .; CDR3aa: CASSLQGSVAGELFF
v_gene: TRBV12-3/TRBV12-4; j_gene: TRBJ2-2; abundance: .; CDR3aa: CASPPGGLNTGELFF
v_gene: TRBV12-3/TRBV12-4; j_gene: TRBJ2-7; abundance: .; CDR3aa: CASSKTSLTSYEQYF
v_gene: TRBV16; j_gene: TRBJ2-7; abundance: .; CDR3aa: CASTLRAGTYEQYF
v_gene: TRBV7-9; j_gene: TRBJ2-5; abundance: .; CDR3aa: CASSPESGTSWETQYF
v_gene: TRBV5-1; j_gene: TRBJ2-3; abundance: .; CDR3aa: CASSGSGIPDTQYF
v_gene: TRBV4-3; j_gene: TRBJ2-5; abundance: few; CDR3aa: CASSQDPGVQETQYF
v_gene: TRBV3-1; j_gene: TRBJ1-1; abundance: .; CDR3aa: CASSQDGRPNTEAFF
v_gene: TRBV9; j_gene: TRBJ1-6; abundance: .; CDR3aa: CASSFSDRGNSPLHF
v_gene: TRBV9; j_gene: TRBJ2-5; abundance: .; CDR3aa: CASSVGSEGASGYQETQYF
v_gene: TRBV9; j_gene: TRBJ2-5; abundance: .; CDR3aa: CASSVAGIETQYF
v_gene: TRBV7-3; j_gene: TRBJ2-5; abundance: .; CDR3aa: CASSLYGRGWETQYF
v_gene: TRBV5-1; j_gene: TRBJ2-7; abundance: once; CDR3aa: CASSLATPGYEQYF
v_gene: TRBV16; j_gene: TRBJ1-1; abundance: few; CDR3aa: CASSQSVRSNTEAFF
v_gene: TRBV25-1; j_gene: TRBJ2-7; abundance: .; CDR3aa: CASSGQGISEQYF
v_gene: TRBV6-2/TRBV6-3; j_gene: TRBJ2-7; abundance: .; CDR3aa: CASSTTILLAQYF
v_gene: TRBV12-3/TRBV12-4; j_gene: TRBJ1-1; abundance: few; CDR3aa: CASSLFLDRLEAFF
v_gene: TRBV7-2; j_gene: TRBJ1-3; abundance: once; CDR3aa: CASSPRPPGNTIYF
v_gene: TRBV6-5; j_gene: TRBJ1-1; abundance: few; CDR3aa: CASSYSGQRKAFF